The 11 T cell receptor beta chains in this list originate from one sample, sequenced in a study of blood T cells in healthy people across ages (dated by TCRdb to between 2015 and 2016). The library was produced with 5' RACE. The run used an Illumina HiSeq 2500. A second roughly 7 to 11 cycle PCR used a sample-barcoded 5' primer and a J-beta primer mix. TCRdb reran the public reads through fastp at Q25 and MiXCR, keeping productive beta chains. Each record represents a unique CDR3 protein, reported with the most common genes and DNA among its rows. This sample is represented by over 600,000 distinct CDR3 sequences; more than 35% of them were singletons. In total, the top ten clones hold 15% to 20% of the sample. Sample: blood. These receptors all stem from a man of 80 years or more in good health.

Comments on this clonotype: A read error is possible here, since a much larger clone lies one base away. The chain recombines TRBV7-2 with TRBJ1-3; a weak D match, TRBD1 (5 bases). The CDR3 covers 13 residues. The V gene's germline CDR1 is SGHTA and CDR2 FQGNSA. CDR3 region: CASSKDRGNAIYF. The CDR3 DNA reads as TGTGCCAGCAGCAAAGACAGAGGAAACGCCATATATTTT. Complete variable domain (other parts from reference TRBV7-2 and TRBJ1-3): GAGVSQSPSNKVTEKGKDVELRCDPISGHTALYWYRQSLGQGLEFLIYFQGNSAPDKSGLPSDRFSAERTGGSVSTLTIQRTQQEDSAVYLCASSKDRGNAIYFGEGSWLTVV.

This clonotype came up many times. V gene TRBV29-1 combines with J gene TRBJ2-1; TRBD1 might be the D (6 bases). Germline-derived CDR1 and CDR2 are SQVTM and ANQGSEA. Trimming removed 6 bases at V and 4 bases at J, with 13 bases between. This CDR3 is built from 13 residues. The CDR3 region is CSVMTDRYNEQFF. CDR3 nucleotides: TGCAGCGTGATGACTGACAGGTACAATGAGCAGTTCTTC.

This clonotype was observed a handful of times. The CDR3 DNA sequence: TGTGCCACCCAAACCCAGGGGAACGTATACAATGAGCAGTTCTTC. Translating gives CATQTQGNVYNEQFF. V usage is TRBV2 and J usage is TRBJ2-1, with a tentative D call TRBD1 (6 bases). This CDR3 has 15 residues. CDR1 and CDR2 (germline): SNHLY, FYNNEI. V lost 10 bases and J lost 4, with 20 bases in between.

This clonotype was counted only a few times. V gene TRBV15 combines with J gene TRBJ1-5, with TRBD1 matching over 7 bases. Germline CDR1 reads LNHNV; CDR2 reads YYDKDF (reference sequence). CDR3 length equals 15 residues. Losses at the gene ends were 1 base for V and 2 bases for J; bases not matched to a gene: 2. CDR3 DNA sequence: TGTGCCACCAGCAGAGTAACAGGGGGCAATCAGCCCCAGCATTTT. Translation: CATSRVTGGNQPQHF.

The rearrangement uses TRBV24-1 and TRBJ2-1, with a possible D match to TRBD2 (6 bases). The CDR3 is 16 residues long. The V end lost 3 bases, the J end lost 4 bases, and 15 bases lay between the germline ends. The germline CDR1 and CDR2 sequences are KGHDR and SFDVKD. CDR3: CATSDPGRTNYNEQFF. The CDR3 nucleotides are TGTGCCACCAGTGATCCTGGCCGGACTAATTACAATGAGCAGTTCTTC.

The chain joins TRBV29-1 to TRBJ2-1; TRBD2 agrees at 11 bases. The CDR3 extends over 15 amino acids. The J segment lost 3 bases and the V segment lost 4 bases, leaving 5 bases of the junction unmatched. Germline loops: CDR1 SQVTM, CDR2 ANQGSEA. In DNA, the CDR3 is TGCAGCGTTGCTTTGACTAGCGGGATCTACAATGAGCAGTTCTTC. This translates into CSVALTSGIYNEQFF.

V gene TRBV21-1 combines with J gene TRBJ2-1; no DNA check was done on the table's D call, TRBD1. TRBV21-1 is annotated as a pseudogene. This CDR3 contains 20 residues. This CDR3 is CASRRKGVLSDQSSYNEQFF. CDR3 in DNA: TGTGCCAGCAGAAGAAAGGGGGTGCTTAGTGACCAGAGCTCCTACAATGAGCAGTTCTTC.

This clonotype has more than one count but fewer than ten. This chain's CDR3 is CASSLDRGDQPQHF. Written as DNA, the CDR3 is TGTGCCAGCAGCTTGGATAGGGGAGATCAGCCCCAGCATTTT. The chain recombines TRBV7-2 with TRBJ1-5, with D maybe TRBD1 (5 bases). Germline CDR1 SGHTA, CDR2 FQGNSA. V gave up 3 bases and J gave up 5 bases, with 11 bases separating them. The CDR3 has 14 amino acids. Full variable domain (rest looked up from reference TRBV7-2 and TRBJ1-5): GAGVSQSPSNKVTEKGKDVELRCDPISGHTALYWYRQSLGQGLEFLIYFQGNSAPDKSGLPSDRFSAERTGGSVSTLTIQRTQQEDSAVYLCASSLDRGDQPQHFGDGTRLSIL.

This chain links TRBV29-1 with TRBJ2-3; 8 nucleotides match TRBD1. The CDR3 has 15 residues. The ends lost 4 bases at V and 0 bases at J; junction bases unmatched: 6. Germline loops: CDR1 SQVTM, CDR2 ANQGSEA. The CDR3: CSVASDRASTDTQYF. The DNA for the CDR3 is TGCAGCGTTGCTTCGGACAGGGCTAGCACAGATACGCAGTATTTT.

This clonotype was seen a handful of times. The CDR3, as DNA: TGTGCCAGCAGTTACTCGAGGAGGGGCGAGCAGTACTTC. It yields the protein CASSYSRRGEQYF. The chain couples TRBV6-2 or TRBV6-3 to TRBJ2-7; a possible D gene is TRBD2 (6 bases). The CDR3 loop spans 13 amino acids. V gave up 0 bases and J gave up 6 bases, with 9 bases separating them. Germline V lookup: CDR1 MNHEY, CDR2 SVGEGT.

The genes are TRBV24-1 and TRBJ2-1, with 10 bases aligning to TRBD1. CDR1 is KGHDR, CDR2 SFDVKD, per germline. CDR3 size: 16 residues. Unmatched junction bases numbered 4, after V lost 4 bases and J lost 2 bases. CDR3 nucleotide sequence: TGTGCCACCAGTGACACCGGGACAGGGGCCTACAATGAGCAGTTCTTC. Translated: CATSDTGTGAYNEQFF.